This entry is about one TCR beta chain. Germline is not matched at one junction end, which may reflect a read error. TCRdb re-analyzed the PCR reads through MiXCR. The repertoire has fewer than 40,000 clones, over 15% of them found once; the top ten carry approximately 15%. This entry comes from a study of metastatic and nonmetastatic thyroid tumors. In the study overall: Where malignant and benign thyroid patients were concerned, repertoires were compared across blood and tumor or nodule tissue.

Nobody among the patients had been given any treatment before thyroid surgery. The CDR3 sequence is 16 residues long. The rearrangement links TRBV12-3 or TRBV12-4 to TRBJ1-3; possible D gene TRBD1, 6 bases. The material sequenced was tumor tissue. The sequence was obtained from a female donor with papillary thyroid cancer or a benign thyroid nodule (not recorded which). Some clones in this sample may be carry-over from other donors' samples. This CDR3 reads CASILWVGGCGNTIYF. The CDR3 DNA reads TGTGCCAGCATTTTATGGGTAGGGGGATGTGGAAACACCATATATTTT.